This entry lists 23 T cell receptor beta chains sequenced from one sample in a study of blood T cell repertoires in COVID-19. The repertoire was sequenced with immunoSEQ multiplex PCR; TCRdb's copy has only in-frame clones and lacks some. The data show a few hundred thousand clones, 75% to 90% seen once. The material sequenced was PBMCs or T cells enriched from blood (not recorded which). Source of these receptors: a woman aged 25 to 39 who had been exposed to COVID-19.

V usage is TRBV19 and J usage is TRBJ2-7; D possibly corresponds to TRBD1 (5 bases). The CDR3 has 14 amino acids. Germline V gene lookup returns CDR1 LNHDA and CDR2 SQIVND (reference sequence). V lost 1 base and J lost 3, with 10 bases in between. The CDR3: CASSIAQGNYEQYF. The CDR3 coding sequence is TGTGCCAGTAGTATAGCCCAGGGAAACTACGAGCAGTACTTC. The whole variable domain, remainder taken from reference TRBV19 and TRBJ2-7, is DGGITQSPKYLFRKEGQNVTLSCEQNLNHDAMYWYRQDPGQGLRLIYYSQIVNDFQKGDIAEGYSVSREKKESFPLTVTSAQKNPTAFYLCASSIAQGNYEQYFGPGTRLTVT.

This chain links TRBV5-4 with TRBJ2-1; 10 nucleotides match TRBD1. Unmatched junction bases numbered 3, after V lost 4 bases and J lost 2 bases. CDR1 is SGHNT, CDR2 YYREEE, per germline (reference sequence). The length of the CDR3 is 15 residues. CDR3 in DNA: TGTGCCAGCAGCCGTGGACAGGGGGCCTACAATGAGCAGTTCTTC. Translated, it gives CASSRGQGAYNEQFF.

The CDR3 spells CASSPRQRSQHF. In DNA, the CDR3 is TGCGCCAGCAGCCCTAGACAGAGAAGCCAGCATTTT. The chain combines TRBV5-1 with TRBJ1-5, with a weak D call TRBD1 (5 bases). The CDR3 has 12 amino acids. Germline CDR1 and CDR2: SGHRS and YFSETQ. Trimming stripped 4 bases from V and 12 bases from J, with 14 bases between.

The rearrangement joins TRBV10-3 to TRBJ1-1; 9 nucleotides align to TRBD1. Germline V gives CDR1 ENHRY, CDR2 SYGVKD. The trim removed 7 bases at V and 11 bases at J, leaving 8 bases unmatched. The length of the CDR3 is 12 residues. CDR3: CAITGGQGRAFF. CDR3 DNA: TGTGCCATCACCGGAGGACAGGGGCGCGCTTTCTTT.

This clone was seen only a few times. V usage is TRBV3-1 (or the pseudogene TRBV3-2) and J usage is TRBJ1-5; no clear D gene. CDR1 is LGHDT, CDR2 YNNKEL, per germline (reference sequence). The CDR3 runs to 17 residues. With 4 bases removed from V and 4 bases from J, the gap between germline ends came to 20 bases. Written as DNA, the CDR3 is TGTGCCAGCAGCCCGGGAGGAGGCCCTAACACAAATCAGCCCCAGCATTTT. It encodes CASSPGGGPNTNQPQHF.

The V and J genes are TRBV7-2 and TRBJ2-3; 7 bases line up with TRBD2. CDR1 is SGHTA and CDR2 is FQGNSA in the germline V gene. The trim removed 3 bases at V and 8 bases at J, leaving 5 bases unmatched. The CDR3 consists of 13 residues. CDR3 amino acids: CASSFAGEVTQYF. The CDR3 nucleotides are TGTGCCAGCAGCTTTGCGGGGGAGGTTACGCAGTATTTT. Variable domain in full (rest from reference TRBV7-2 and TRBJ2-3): GAGVSQSPSNKVTEKGKDVELRCDPISGHTALYWYRQSLGQGLEFLIYFQGNSAPDKSGLPSDRFSAERTGGSVSTLTIQRTQQEDSAVYLCASSFAGEVTQYFGPGTRLTVL.

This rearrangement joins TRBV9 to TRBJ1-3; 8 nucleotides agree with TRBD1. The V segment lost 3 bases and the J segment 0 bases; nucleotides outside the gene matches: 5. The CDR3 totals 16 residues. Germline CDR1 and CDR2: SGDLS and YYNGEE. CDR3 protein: CASSDRQGSSGNTIYF. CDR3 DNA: TGTGCCAGCAGCGACCGACAGGGGAGCTCTGGAAACACCATATATTTT.

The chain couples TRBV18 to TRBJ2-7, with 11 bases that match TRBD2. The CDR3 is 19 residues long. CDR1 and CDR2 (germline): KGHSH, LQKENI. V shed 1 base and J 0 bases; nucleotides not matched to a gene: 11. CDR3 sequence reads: CASSPLGGTSGSSSYEQYF. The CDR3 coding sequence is TGTGCCAGCTCACCACTTGGAGGGACTAGCGGATCAAGCTCCTACGAGCAGTACTTC.

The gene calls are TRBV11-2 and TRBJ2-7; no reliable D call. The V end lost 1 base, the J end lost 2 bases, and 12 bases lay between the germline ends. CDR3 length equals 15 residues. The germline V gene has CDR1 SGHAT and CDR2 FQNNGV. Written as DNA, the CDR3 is TGTGCCAGCAGCTTAGCCTTTGGCCCCACCTACGAGCAGTACTTC. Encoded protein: CASSLAFGPTYEQYF.

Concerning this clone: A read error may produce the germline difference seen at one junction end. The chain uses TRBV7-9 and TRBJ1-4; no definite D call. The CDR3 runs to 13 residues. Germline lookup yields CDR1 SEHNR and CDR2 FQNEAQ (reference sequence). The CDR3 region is CANSLGVFEKLFF. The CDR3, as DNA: TGTGCCAACAGCTTAGGCGTATTTGAAAAACTGTTTTTT.

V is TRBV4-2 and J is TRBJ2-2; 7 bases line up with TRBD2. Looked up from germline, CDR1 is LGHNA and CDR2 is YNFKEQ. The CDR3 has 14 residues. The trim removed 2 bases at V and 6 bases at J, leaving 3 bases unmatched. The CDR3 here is CASSQNGGAGELFF. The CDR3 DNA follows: TGTGCCAGCAGCCAAAATGGGGGGGCCGGGGAGCTGTTTTTT.

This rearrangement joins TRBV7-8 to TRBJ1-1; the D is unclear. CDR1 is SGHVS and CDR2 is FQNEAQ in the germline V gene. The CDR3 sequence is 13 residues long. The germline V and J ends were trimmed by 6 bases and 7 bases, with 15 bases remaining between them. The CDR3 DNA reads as TGTGCCAGCAGTCTTCGGACTGTTAATGAAGCTTTCTTT. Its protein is CASSLRTVNEAFF.

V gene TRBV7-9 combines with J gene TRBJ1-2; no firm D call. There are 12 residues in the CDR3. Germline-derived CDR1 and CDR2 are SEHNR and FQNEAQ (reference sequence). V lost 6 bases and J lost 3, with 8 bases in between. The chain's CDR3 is CASSSGDYGYTF. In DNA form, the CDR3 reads TGTGCCAGCAGTTCCGGAGACTATGGCTACACCTTC.

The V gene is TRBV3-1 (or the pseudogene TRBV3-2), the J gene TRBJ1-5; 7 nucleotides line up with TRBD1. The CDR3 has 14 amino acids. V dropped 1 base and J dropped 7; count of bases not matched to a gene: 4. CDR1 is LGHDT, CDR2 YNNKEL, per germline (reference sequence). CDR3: CASSQGQGDQPQHF. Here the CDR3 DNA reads TGTGCCAGCAGCCAAGGCCAGGGGGACCAGCCCCAGCATTTT.

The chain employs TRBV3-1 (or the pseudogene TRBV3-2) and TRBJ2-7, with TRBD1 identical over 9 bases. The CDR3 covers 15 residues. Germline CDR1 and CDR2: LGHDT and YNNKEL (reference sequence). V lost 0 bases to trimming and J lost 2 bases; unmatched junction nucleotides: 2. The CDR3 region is CASSQDWTGAYEQYF. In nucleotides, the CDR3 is TGTGCCAGCAGCCAAGATTGGACAGGGGCCTACGAGCAGTACTTC.

The CDR3 loop reads CAWIAGSSYNEQFF. The CDR3 DNA follows: TGTGCCTGGATTGCGGGAAGCTCCTACAATGAGCAGTTCTTC. The chain couples TRBV30 to TRBJ2-1; D is perhaps TRBD2 (6 bases). This CDR3 has 14 amino acids. The germline CDR1 and CDR2 sequences are GTSNPN and SVGIG (reference sequence). Trimming took 4 bases from V and 0 from J, leaving 10 bases between them.

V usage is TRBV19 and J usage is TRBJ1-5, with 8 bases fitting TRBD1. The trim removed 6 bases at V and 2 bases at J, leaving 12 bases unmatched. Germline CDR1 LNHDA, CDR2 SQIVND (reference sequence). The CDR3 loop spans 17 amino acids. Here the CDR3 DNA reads TGTGCCAGTAGGTCGATTCCGGGACAGGCGGGCAATCAGCCCCAGCATTTT. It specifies CASRSIPGQAGNQPQHF.

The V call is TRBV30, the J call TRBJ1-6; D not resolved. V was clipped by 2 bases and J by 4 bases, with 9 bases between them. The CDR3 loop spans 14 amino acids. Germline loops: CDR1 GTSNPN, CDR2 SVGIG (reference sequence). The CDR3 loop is CAWSPGYYNSPLHF. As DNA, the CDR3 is TGTGCCTGGAGTCCGGGATATTATAATTCACCCCTCCACTTT.

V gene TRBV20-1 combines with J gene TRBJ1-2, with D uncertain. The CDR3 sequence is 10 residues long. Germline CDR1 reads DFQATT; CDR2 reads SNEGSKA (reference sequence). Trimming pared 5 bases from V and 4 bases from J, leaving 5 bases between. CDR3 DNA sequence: TGCAGTGCTTTGAGCTATGGCTACACCTTC. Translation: CSALSYGYTF.

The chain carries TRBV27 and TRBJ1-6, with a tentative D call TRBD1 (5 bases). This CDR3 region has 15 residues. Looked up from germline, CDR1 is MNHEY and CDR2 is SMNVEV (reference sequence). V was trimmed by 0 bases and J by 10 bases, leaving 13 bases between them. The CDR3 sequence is CASSLSGRDESPLHF. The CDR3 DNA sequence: TGTGCCAGCAGTTTATCGGGCAGGGATGAGTCACCCCTCCACTTT.

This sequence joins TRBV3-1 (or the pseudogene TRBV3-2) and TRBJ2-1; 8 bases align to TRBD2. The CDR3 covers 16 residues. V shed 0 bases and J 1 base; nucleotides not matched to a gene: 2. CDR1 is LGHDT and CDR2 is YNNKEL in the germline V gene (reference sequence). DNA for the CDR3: TGTGCCAGCAGCCAAGATCGACTAGCGTCCTACAATGAGCAGTTCTTC. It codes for CASSQDRLASYNEQFF.

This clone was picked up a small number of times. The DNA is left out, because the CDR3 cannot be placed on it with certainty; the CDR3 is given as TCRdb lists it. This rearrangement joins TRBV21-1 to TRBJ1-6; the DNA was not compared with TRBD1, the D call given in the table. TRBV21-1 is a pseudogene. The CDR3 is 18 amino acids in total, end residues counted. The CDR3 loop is CASSKVGLVGRGNSPLHF.

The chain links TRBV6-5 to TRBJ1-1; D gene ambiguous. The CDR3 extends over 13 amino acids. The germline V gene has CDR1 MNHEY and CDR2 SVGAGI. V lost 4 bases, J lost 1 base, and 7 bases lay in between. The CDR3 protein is CASSSLWNTEAFF. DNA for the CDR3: TGTGCCAGCAGTTCCCTCTGGAACACTGAAGCTTTCTTT.